This TCR beta chain was retrieved from a study of identical twins. This clonotype was recorded many times. Its antigen is unidentified. Among all donors, each was a healthy Caucasian. Using its own MiXCR run on the 5' RACE reads, TCRdb lists one record per CDR3 protein. The sample yields just under 650,000 distinct CDR3 sequences, roughly 6.6% seen once. Findings and limits, study-wide: Invariant MAIT and iNKT cells are populations that could partly confound zero-insertion analyses.

CDR1 is SGHRS, CDR2 YFSETQ, per germline. Trimming stripped 4 bases from V and 2 bases from J, with 8 bases between. This CDR3 is 13 amino acids long. The same sample was also used in a study of yellow fever vaccine responses in identical twins.

The chain carries TRBV5-1 and TRBJ2-3; no definite D call. Sequencing used PBMCs. The source is a woman between 18 and 29 years old in good health. CDR3 in DNA: TGCGCCAGCAGCGCTCAAGACACAGATACGCAGTATTTT. It is translated as CASSAQDTDTQYF.